Below, 28 T cell receptor beta chains from the same sample are listed, as sequenced in a study of blood T cell repertoires in COVID-19. This table comes from immunoSEQ multiplex PCR, and its TCRdb copy is limited to in-frame clones, with some not included. The sample lists a few hundred thousand clones, 82% occurring once. The source material was peripheral blood. Every receptor here comes from a woman aged 18 to 35 with acute or convalescent COVID-19.

CDR3 in DNA: TGTGCCAGCTCACCACTTGGGGGGGTGAACACTGAAGCTTTCTTT. Protein product: CASSPLGGVNTEAFF. This chain joins TRBV18 and TRBJ1-1; D perhaps matches TRBD1 (5 bases). Trimming removed 1 base from V and 0 bases from J, with 9 bases in between. This CDR3 is 15 amino acids long. Germline-derived CDR1 and CDR2 are KGHSH and LQKENI.

Comments on this clone: Other DNA variants within this sample encode the same CDR3. The V and J genes are TRBV27 and TRBJ1-4; D is unresolved. V was clipped by 7 bases and J by 2 bases, with 8 bases between them. Germline CDR1 and CDR2: MNHEY and SMNVEV (reference sequence). This CDR3 spans 13 amino acids. DNA for the CDR3: TGTGCCAGCAAGCGGCTGACTAATGAAAAACTGTTTTTT. This sequence encodes CASKRLTNEKLFF. The full variable domain, completed using reference TRBV27 and TRBJ1-4, is EAQVTQNPRYLITVTGKKLTVTCSQNMNHEYMSWYRQDPGLGLRQIYYSMNVEVTDKGDVPEGYKVSRKEKRNFPLILESPSPNQTSLYFCASKRLTNEKLFFGSGTQLSVL.

Here the CDR3 reads CASRGTQGRVYGYTF. CDR3 DNA: TGTGCCAGCAGAGGGACACAGGGAAGAGTCTATGGCTACACCTTC. The chain combines TRBV2 with TRBJ1-2; TRBD1 might be the D (6 bases). This CDR3 contains 15 residues. The V end lost 6 bases, the J end lost 4 bases, and 18 bases lay between the germline ends. CDR1 is SNHLY and CDR2 is FYNNEI in the germline V gene.

The rearrangement links TRBV6-6 to TRBJ2-7, with D possibly matching TRBD1 (6 bases). CDR3 length: 14 amino acids. Germline V lookup: CDR1 MNHNY, CDR2 SVGAGI (reference sequence). The V and J ends lost 2 bases and 2 bases respectively, with 10 bases between them. The CDR3 DNA reads TGTGCCAGCAGTTACGTGTCAGGGGCCTACGAGCAGTACTTC. Its protein is CASSYVSGAYEQYF.

As for this clone: The junction shows a germline mismatch at one end, possibly a read error. The chain is built from TRBV7-8 and TRBJ1-6; no firm D call. The CDR3 runs to 13 residues. Germline CDR1 is SGHVS and CDR2 is FQNEAQ. Here the CDR3 reads CASSSSYDSPLHF. In DNA form, the CDR3 reads TGTGCCAGCAGCTCATCCTATGATTCACCCCTCCACTTT. The full variable domain, with the rest looked up from reference TRBV7-8 and TRBJ1-6, is GAGVSQSPRYKVAKRGQDVALRCDPISGHVSLFWYQQALGQGPEFLTYFQNEAQLDKSGLPSDRFFAERPEGSVSTLKIQRTQQEDSAVYLCASSSSYDSPLHFGNGTRLTVT.

J is TRBJ2-5 and V is TRBV18, with D unclear. V was trimmed by 3 bases and J by 0 bases, leaving 5 bases between them. The germline CDR1 and CDR2 sequences are KGHSH and LQKENI. The CDR3 covers 13 residues. CDR3 nucleotides: TGTGCCAGCTCACCCGCGGACCAAGAGACCCAGTACTTC. It specifies CASSPADQETQYF.

V gene TRBV30 combines with J gene TRBJ1-1; D uncertain. V dropped 0 bases and J dropped 0 bases, with 8 bases sitting between them. CDR3 length: 14 amino acids. Germline CDR1 and CDR2: GTSNPN and SVGIG (reference sequence). The chain's CDR3 is CAWSVLGMNTEAFF. The CDR3 bases are TGTGCCTGGAGTGTATTGGGCATGAACACTGAAGCTTTCTTT.

In this sample, this clone turned up a few times. This sequence joins TRBV6-2 or TRBV6-3 and TRBJ2-2; D is unclear. The ends were cut back, 6 bases at V and 6 bases at J, with 8 bases in the middle. The CDR3 covers 12 residues. CDR1 and CDR2 from the germline V gene are MNHEY and SVGEGT. Written as DNA, the CDR3 is TGTGCCAGCAGCAGAGTTCCCGGGGAGCTGTTTTTT. Translation: CASSRVPGELFF.

The V and J genes are TRBV11-2 and TRBJ2-3; 8 bases agree with TRBD2. J gave up 4 bases and V 2 bases, and 11 bases lay outside the gene matches. The germline V gene has CDR1 SGHAT and CDR2 FQNNGV. This CDR3 has 17 amino acids. Here the CDR3 reads CASSLFSSSGSADTQYF. Written as DNA, the CDR3 is TGTGCCAGCAGCTTATTCTCGTCCAGCGGGAGTGCAGATACGCAGTATTTT. Drawing the rest from reference TRBV11-2 and TRBJ2-3, the complete variable domain is EAGVAQSPRYKIIEKRQSVAFWCNPISGHATLYWYQQILGQGPKLLIQFQNNGVVDDSQLPKDRFSAERLKGVDSTLKIQPAKLEDSAVYLCASSLFSSSGSADTQYFGPGTRLTVL.

The V and J genes are TRBV27 and TRBJ1-1; D remains unclear. Trimming cost V 4 bases and J 5 bases, with 20 bases left between them. The germline gives CDR1 MNHEY, CDR2 SMNVEV (reference sequence). CDR3 length equals 16 residues. The CDR3 region is CASSSGQEGSWTEAFF. The CDR3 DNA is TGTGCCAGCAGTTCGGGCCAAGAGGGCTCATGGACTGAAGCTTTCTTT.

The chain joins TRBV10-3 to TRBJ1-2, with D possibly matching TRBD1 (5 bases). The CDR3 sequence is 14 residues long. CDR1 and CDR2 (germline): ENHRY, SYGVKD. With 4 bases removed from V and 8 bases from J, the gap between germline ends came to 17 bases. The CDR3 loop reads CAISADGQSKGYTF. As DNA, the CDR3 is TGTGCCATCAGTGCGGACGGACAATCAAAAGGCTACACCTTC.

The rearrangement uses TRBV4-3 and TRBJ2-1; D is perhaps TRBD2 (5 bases). Germline V gene lookup returns CDR1 LGHNA and CDR2 YSLEER. Trimming removed 0 bases at V and 8 bases at J, with 11 bases between. The CDR3 has 14 amino acids. The CDR3 DNA is TGCGCCAGCAGCCAAGATTTGCGGGTGGATGAGCAGTTCTTC. It is translated as CASSQDLRVDEQFF.

By frequency in the sample, this clone is medium-sized. V usage is TRBV18 and J usage is TRBJ2-3; D remains unclear. The CDR3 runs 15 residues. The V and J ends lost 2 bases and 0 bases respectively, with 9 bases between them. Germline CDR1 KGHSH, CDR2 LQKENI. The CDR3 nucleotides read TGTGCCAGCTCACCAGCCGCGGCTAGCACAGATACGCAGTATTTT. Translation: CASSPAAASTDTQYF. Using reference TRBV18 and TRBJ2-3 for the parts outside the CDR3, the full variable domain is NAGVMQNPRHLVRRRGQEARLRCSPMKGHSHVYWYRQLPEEGLKFMVYLQKENIIDESGMPKERFSAEFPKEGPSILRIQQVVRGDSAAYFCASSPAAASTDTQYFGPGTRLTVL.

The chain recombines TRBV27 with TRBJ2-2, with 8 positions matching TRBD2. Germline assignment: CDR1 MNHEY and CDR2 SMNVEV (reference sequence). Unmatched junction bases numbered 4, after V lost 6 bases and J lost 1 base. This CDR3 comprises 15 residues. The DNA for the CDR3 is TGTGCCAGCAGGGAGCGGGAGTTGAACACCGGGGAGCTGTTTTTT. This gives the protein CASRERELNTGELFF.

This clone was seen a single time. This sequence joins TRBV6-5 and TRBJ2-5; possible D gene TRBD2, 6 bases. The V gene lost 0 bases and the J gene lost 4 bases, with 12 bases spanning the gap. There are 15 residues in the CDR3. Germline CDR1 MNHEY, CDR2 SVGAGI. In DNA form, the CDR3 reads TGTGCCAGCAGTTACTCAGAAAGGGGAGGAGAGACCCAGTACTTC. Translation gives CASSYSERGGETQYF.

This chain connects TRBV4-3 to TRBJ2-1, with 12 positions matching TRBD1. The CDR3 totals 18 residues. V was pared by 0 bases and J by 4 bases, with 7 bases of the junction left unmatched. Germline V gene lookup returns CDR1 LGHNA and CDR2 YSLEER. CDR3 bases: TGCGCCAGCAGCCAAGATACCGGGACAGGGGGCTTTTACAATGAGCAGTTCTTC. Protein product: CASSQDTGTGGFYNEQFF.

The chain combines TRBV6-2 or TRBV6-3 with TRBJ2-1, with a possible D match to TRBD2 (6 bases). The CDR3 has 15 residues. CDR1 and CDR2 from the germline V gene are MNHEY and SVGEGT. The V and J ends lost 4 bases and 3 bases respectively, with 13 bases between them. The CDR3 nucleotides read TGTGCCAGCAGTTTTGCCGGAGGGCACTACAATGAGCAGTTCTTC. It translates to CASSFAGGHYNEQFF.

The rearrangement uses TRBV28 and TRBJ1-4, with a tentative D call TRBD1 (6 bases). V was trimmed by 8 bases and J by 0 bases, leaving 22 bases between them. Germline-derived CDR1 and CDR2 are MDHEN and SYDVKM. The CDR3 spans 18 residues. The CDR3 loop reads CASGITGPITATNEKLFF. The CDR3 region has the DNA TGTGCCAGCGGCATAACAGGGCCGATCACCGCAACTAATGAAAAACTGTTTTTT.

The chain recombines TRBV11-2 with TRBJ1-1; D perhaps matches TRBD1 (5 bases). CDR1 is SGHAT, CDR2 FQNNGV, per germline. Trimming removed 7 bases from V and 5 bases from J, with 14 bases in between. The CDR3 runs to 13 residues. The CDR3 nucleotides are TGTGCCAGCACCCTTGGGGGGGAAACTGAAGCTTTCTTT. Translated, it gives CASTLGGETEAFF.

The chain uses TRBV24-1 and TRBJ1-2, with TRBD1 as a possible D gene (5 bases). Trimming pared 3 bases from V and 7 bases from J, leaving 14 bases between. CDR1 is KGHDR, CDR2 SFDVKD, per germline. The CDR3 sequence is 14 residues long. The CDR3 sequence is CATSDRGGIGGYTF. The CDR3 nucleotides are TGTGCCACCAGTGATCGGGGGGGAATTGGTGGCTACACCTTC.

The rearrangement links TRBV3-1 (or the pseudogene TRBV3-2) to TRBJ1-1; D uncertain. The CDR3 runs to 14 residues. The germline V and J ends were trimmed by 4 bases and 0 bases, with 9 bases remaining between them. CDR1 and CDR2 (germline): LGHDT, YNNKEL (reference sequence). CDR3 loop: CASSPDTLNTEAFF. The CDR3 DNA follows: TGTGCCAGCAGCCCAGACACTCTGAACACTGAAGCTTTCTTT.

This clone was seen more than once but under ten times. The genes are TRBV7-2 and TRBJ2-1, with 7 bases lining up with TRBD2. The CDR3 consists of 11 residues. Germline CDR1 is SGHTA and CDR2 is FQGNSA. After removal of 3 bases from V and 12 bases from J, the junction contained 2 bases not matched to a gene. CDR3 sequence: CASSFREGQFF. The CDR3 DNA sequence: TGTGCCAGCAGCTTCAGGGAGGGGCAGTTCTTC.

This chain uses TRBV20-1 with TRBJ2-7, with a weak D call TRBD2 (5 bases). CDR1 and CDR2 (germline): DFQATT, SNEGSKA (reference sequence). Trimming stripped 3 bases from V and 1 base from J, with 10 bases between. This CDR3 is 13 amino acids long. In nucleotides, the CDR3 is TGCAGTGCTAGTGAGCGGAGTTCCTACGAGCAGTACTTC. Amino acid sequence: CSASERSSYEQYF.

The chain links TRBV5-1 to TRBJ1-6, with TRBD1 identical over 7 bases. Germline V lookup: CDR1 SGHRS, CDR2 YFSETQ. After removal of 4 bases from V and 6 bases from J, the junction contained 4 bases not matched to a gene. The CDR3 runs to 14 residues. CDR3 in DNA: TGCGCCAGCAGCCAGGGACAGCCTAATTCACCCCTCCACTTT. The encoded protein is CASSQGQPNSPLHF.

This chain uses TRBV10-3 with TRBJ2-2; 7 positions match TRBD2. The CDR3 is 14 amino acids. Germline trimming cut 6 bases from V and 6 bases from J; bases unmatched to any gene: 7. Germline lookup yields CDR1 ENHRY and CDR2 SYGVKD. The CDR3: CAISGTTGAGELFF. The CDR3 bases are TGTGCCATCAGCGGGACTACCGGCGCCGGGGAGCTGTTTTTT.

This chain links TRBV28 with TRBJ1-4; tentative D call: TRBD1 (5 bases). The V and J ends lost 3 bases and 8 bases respectively, with 16 bases between them. The germline CDR1 and CDR2 sequences are MDHEN and SYDVKM. This CDR3 is built from 15 residues. CDR3 in amino acids: CASSLGGQGREKLFF. DNA of the CDR3: TGTGCCAGCAGTTTGGGAGGGCAGGGACGGGAAAAACTGTTTTTT.

This chain uses TRBV4-3 with TRBJ1-3; D unclear. The CDR3 extends over 12 amino acids. V dropped 8 bases and J dropped 4 bases, with 9 bases sitting between them. Germline CDR1 reads LGHNA; CDR2 reads YSLEER. In nucleotides, the CDR3 is TGCGCCAGCTCCGAGGGCGGAAACACCATATATTTT. Translation gives CASSEGGNTIYF.

The J gene is TRBJ2-1, the V gene TRBV5-1; TRBD2 matches at 7 bases. The V gene end was trimmed by 3 bases and the J gene end by 0 bases; junction bases not matched to a gene: 3. The CDR3 extends over 15 amino acids. Per the germline V gene, CDR1 is SGHRS and CDR2 is YFSETQ. The CDR3: CASSYGGSSYNEQFF. DNA for the CDR3: TGCGCCAGCAGCTACGGCGGGAGCTCCTACAATGAGCAGTTCTTC.